One and the same sample provided the 7 T cell receptor beta chains below, sequenced in a study of T cells expressing NK-cell markers. TCRdb reprocessed the 5' RACE reads, with one entry per CDR3 protein and no DNA. The sample table sets out 400,000 to 500,000 distinct CDR3 sequences. Sequencing was carried out using blood T cells: a sorted CD56 or NKG2C T cell subset, CD4+ or CD8+ T cells, or bulk PBMC T cells (not recorded which). Receptor source: a woman aged 18 to 75 in good health.

The chain has TRBV10-3 and TRBJ2-3; TCRdb picks TRBD2, but there is no DNA to check that call. This CDR3 is 13 amino acids long. Germline CDR1 ENHRY, CDR2 SYGVKD. CDR3 residues: CAINRDSTDTQYF.

J is TRBJ2-2 and V is TRBV15. The CDR3 contains 12 residues. CDR1 and CDR2 from the germline V gene are LNHNV and YYDKDF (reference sequence). This CDR3 reads CATSTNTGELFF.

The CDR3 spells CASSQGDRATEAFF. The V call is TRBV4-2, the J call TRBJ1-1; TCRdb's assignment of TRBD1 cannot be checked, as there is no DNA. This CDR3 comprises 14 residues. Germline values: CDR1 LGHNA, CDR2 YNFKEQ.

The CDR3 loop reads CASSQLVGAQIYNEQFF. The V and J genes are TRBV4-2 and TRBJ2-1; TCRdb lists TRBD1, though no DNA is available to test this call. The CDR3 totals 17 residues. In germline, CDR1 is LGHNA, CDR2 YNFKEQ.

J is TRBJ2-3 and V is TRBV7-9. The CDR3 sequence is 16 residues long. CDR1 is SEHNR and CDR2 is FQNEAQ in the germline V gene (reference sequence). The CDR3 sequence is CASSLALRGTTDTQYF.

The rearrangement links TRBV24-1 to TRBJ2-2; TCRdb calls TRBD1, which cannot be checked without DNA. CDR1 and CDR2 from the germline V gene are KGHDR and SFDVKD. The CDR3 is 15 amino acids. The CDR3 sequence: CATSDPDRAVGELFF.

The chain uses TRBV27 and TRBJ1-1; TCRdb's assignment of TRBD1 cannot be checked, as there is no DNA. Germline assignment: CDR1 MNHEY and CDR2 SMNVEV (reference sequence). This CDR3 is built from 14 residues. This chain's CDR3 is CASSARPGVTEAFF.